The following is a T cell receptor (beta chain) sequence with its context. What it binds is unknown. These data belong to a study of cytomegalovirus exposure and HLA in healthy donors. General observations from the study: Three chains linked to CMV were shown in vitro to be specific for CMV antigens. It was 160 or so TCR beta chains that were listed as cytomegalovirus-associated. Most TCR sequences showed up rarely, but some public TCRs showed up in many donors.

Clones were read by immunoSEQ multiplex PCR, and TCRdb kept only the in-frame ones, dropping some. The sample consists of about 110,000 clones, about 90% of them appearing once. The germline gives CDR1 LGHNA, CDR2 YSLEER. Between the trimmed V and J ends, which lost 1 base and 4 bases, there was a span of 11 bases. There are 15 residues in the CDR3. The TCR comes from a woman aged 18-29 years in good health and CMV-seronegative. The sequencing sample was made of PBMCs. The V and J genes are TRBV4-3 and TRBJ1-3; the D is unclear. This CDR3 is CASSQVGETGNTIYF. CDR3 nucleotide sequence: TGCGCCAGCAGCCAAGTTGGGGAGACAGGAAACACCATATATTTT.